This T cell receptor beta chain comes out of a study of shared clonotypes between healthy human individuals (TCRdb year 2020). About the investigation overall: The cohort included three men and a couple of women between 18 and 49 years of age. Per donor, three plates each were used for CD4 naive and CD4 memory, two for CD8 naive, and one for CD8 memory. Blood TCR repertoires of five healthy adults were deeply sequenced to estimate repertoire size and the extent of clonotype sharing between individuals. To increase sequencing depth and limit assay-specific biases, different laboratories used diverse techniques to prepare libraries and sequence TCR repertoires. Between about 0.85 and 10 billion PBMCs per donor were obtained by leukapheresis. What the study reported, not specific to this receptor: Incomplete sequencing was indicated by rarefaction of sorted-subset datasets, despite the large sequencing depth. Pairwise subsampling indicated that sequencing depth was expected to affect the degree of clonotype sharing among donors. The genetic and exposure-history diversity represented was limited by the small number of donors. Sampling was limited to blood, and TCR repertoires in tissue likely differ from TCR repertoires in blood. Clonotypes shared by all four sorted-subset donors showed higher generation probabilities than non-shared clonotypes. Approximately 4.8% of naive CD4, more than 3% of naive CD8, 2.3% of memory CD4, and around 0.4% of memory CD8 clonotypes were shared across several donors. Naive subsets generally had larger estimated clonotype richness than memory subsets did.

Healthy HIV-negative adults with no recently reported acute infections or vaccinations were included as donors. All donors were Caucasian adults living in Nashville, Tennessee, USA. CD4+ T cells were enriched by magnetic negative selection; naive cells were then positively selected on CD45RA, and the negative fraction formed the memory subset. After blood collection by leukapheresis, PBMCs were isolated using Ficoll-Histopaque density gradient centrifugation and then cryopreserved in the vapor phase of liquid nitrogen. Purity and quantity of every magnetically sorted T cell population were checked by analytical flow cytometry. Each sorted fraction had its genomic DNA isolated and then quantified by UV absorbance on a Nanodrop 2000c. Trimming costs V 5 bases and J 3 bases, and their ends lie 10 bases apart. Reading the germline V gene gives CDR1 SGHTA and CDR2 FQGTGA. The CDR3 covers 13 residues, taking in both the cysteine and the phenylalanine. The read is trimmed to its CDR3 DNA, 39 bases read in frame from base 1.

Notes on this clone: Its antigen remains unidentified. The record has no base qualities; no much larger clone is one base away.

Using the deep immunoSEQ assay, TCR CDR3 regions were amplified from genomic DNA by multiplex PCR. Extracted genomic DNA from each cell subset was distributed evenly across all wells of several immunoSEQ 96-well plates, and each plate was treated as a replicate. For sorted subsets, approximately 190 ng of genomic DNA, equivalent to 25,000 to 35,000 T cell genomes, went into each replicate PCR. Purified libraries were quantified with a Qubit 3.0 fluorometer, sized on a Bioanalyzer 2100, and re-quantified with the KAPA Library Quantification kit. Every immunoSEQ 96-well plate was sequenced on a dedicated single-read 150-cycle Illumina NextSeq 550 flow cell. In the authors' own workflow: Because only junctional sequences without quality scores were contained in the immunoSEQ output, filtering matching that applied to full-length reads could not be performed. Sequences were annotated with PyIR, a Python wrapper for IgBLAST v1.9, using IMGT germline references to assign V/J genes and CDR3. Reads with weak V/J assignments (E-value above 1e-6), missing CDR3, stop codons, out-of-frame junctions, or ambiguous translated residues were removed. V3J clonotypes were defined as sequences sharing an identical inferred V gene, J gene, and CDR3 amino acid sequence. The percentage overlap between two repertoires was calculated by dividing the number of shared unique clonotypes by the size of the smaller repertoire. RTK rarefaction, the Chao1 estimator, and Recon v2.1 estimates of unobserved clonotypes were used to assess repertoire richness. Generation probabilities for all TCRbeta clonotypes obtained by the gDNA method from a handful of donors were computed using OLGA. TCRdb limited this immuneACCESS table to in-frame rearrangements with V and J called. A share of clones is missing; checked studies link under half to unresolved V genes, and the rest is unexplained. V, J and clone size are those of that table, while D and trimming were read from the DNA. Here the sample has 2.3 million or so clones; approximately 93% occur a single time. Together, the top ten hold approximately 0.4% of the sample.

Recombination joined TRBV7-3 with TRBJ1-1; no D gene can be assigned with confidence. Material for sequencing was naive CD4+ T cells from PBMCs. What this sample's cell subset or site label stands for: CD45RA+ positively selected. The clonotype was recovered from a man younger than 35 in good health. Some clones in this sample may be carry-over from other donors' samples. The DNA sequence is given as TGTGCCAGCAGCAACGGGGAGTACACTGAAGCTTTCTTT. This yields the protein CASSNGEYTEAFF. The entire variable domain, with the stretches around the CDR3 drawn from the reference TRBV7-3 and TRBJ1-1 proteins, is GAGVSQTPSNKVTEKGKYVELRCDPISGHTALYWYRQSLGQGPEFLIYFQGTGAADDSGLPNDRFFAVRPEGSVSTLKIQRTERGDSAVYLCASSNGEYTEAFFGQGTRLTVV.